This TCR beta chain was sequenced in a study of T cell clonotyping in hematopoietic cell transplantation. Time point meaning: recipient sample about 28 days before transplant, after cytoreduction. The method was immunoSEQ multiplex PCR; TCRdb's version includes in-frame clones alone and lacks a portion of them. The data hold approximately 9,300 clones, with around 90% observed a single time. This CDR3 has 16 residues. Trimming took 2 bases from V and 6 from J; bases not matched to a gene: 6. CDR1 is KGHSH and CDR2 is LQKENI in the germline V gene. The receptor was isolated from a woman in her forties or fifties with chronic myeloid leukemia. Some clones in this sample may be carry-over from other donors' samples. The chain carries TRBV18 and TRBJ2-3; 12 bases are shared with TRBD2. The material sequenced was peripheral blood mononuclear cells, taken before stem cell transplant. The CDR3 sequence: CASSPTLAGGQDTQYF. DNA of the CDR3: TGTGCCAGCTCACCAACCCTAGCGGGAGGGCAGGATACGCAGTATTTT. The complete variable domain, with remaining parts taken from reference TRBV18 and TRBJ2-3, reads NAGVMQNPRHLVRRRGQEARLRCSPMKGHSHVYWYRQLPEEGLKFMVYLQKENIIDESGMPKERFSAEFPKEGPSILRIQQVVRGDSAAYFCASSPTLAGGQDTQYFGPGTRLTVL.